Given below is one T cell receptor (beta chain) in context. These data originate in a study of PD-L1 blockade in urothelial cancer. Sequencing was performed with immunoSEQ multiplex PCR; in TCRdb, only in-frame clones are kept and a portion is missing. This table has around 93,000 clones, 75% to 90% appearing once. This CDR3 contains 24 residues. V lost 4 bases and J lost 0; bases outside the gene matches: 28. Germline V gene sequence: CDR1 SGHRS, CDR2 YFSETQ. The time point is: peripheral blood 6 weeks after treatment start. This chain uses TRBV5-1 with TRBJ2-6, with TRBD1 matching 7 bases. This clonotype was sampled from a man between 65 and 79 years old with urothelial cancer. The sequencing used PBMCs, collected around atezolizumab (anti-PD-L1) treatment. The CDR3, as DNA: TGCGCCAGCAGCCTCCCATCCGGACCTAACAGGGGCCACCCTTTCGACTCTGGGGCCAACGTCCTGACTTTC. It specifies CASSLPSGPNRGHPFDSGANVLTF.